This T cell receptor beta chain appears in the sequencing data of a study of blood T cell repertoires in COVID-19. Study as a whole: Whether acute or convalescent, the COVID-19 samples came from the United States, Italy and Spain. T cells, B-cell-depleted T cells, or PBMCs supplied cDNA or gDNA.

In the source study's methods: Estimation of nucleated cell counts was performed using reference gene primer amplification. The protocol was immunoSEQ multiplex PCR, while the TCRdb copy is restricted to in-frame clones and leaves out a portion. That table supplies the V and J calls and clone size; D and trimming were determined from the DNA. The sample shows tens of thousands of clones, 89% of them seen only once. CDR1 is MNHEY and CDR2 is SMNVEV in the germline V gene (reference sequence). The CDR3 contains 13 residues. The V gene lost 6 bases and the J gene lost 7 bases, with 13 bases spanning the gap.

Sequenced material: peripheral blood. This chain joins TRBV27 and TRBJ2-1, with D perhaps matching TRBD1 (5 bases). The origin of this receptor is a man aged 45-65 years with active COVID-19. In DNA, the CDR3 is TGTGCCAGCAGAAATGACAGAGGTAATGAGCAGTTCTTC. Amino acid sequence: CASRNDRGNEQFF.